One T cell receptor (beta chain) is described in this entry. This entry comes from a study of blood T cell repertoires in COVID-19. Across the study: Italy, Spain and the United States were the sources of the convalescent and acute COVID-19 samples. T cells, B-cell-depleted T cells, or PBMCs supplied cDNA or gDNA.

The CDR3 contains 14 residues. Deletions cut 3 bases from V and 3 bases from J, with 9 bases between. CDR1 is SGDLS and CDR2 is YYNGEE in the germline V gene. In the original processing: It was from reference gene primer amplification that nucleated cell counts were estimated. Some clones are missing from TCRdb's copy, which holds only in-frame ones; the method was immunoSEQ multiplex PCR. Clone size and V and J calls were adopted from that table, with D and trimming inferred from the DNA. The table shows 70,000 to 90,000 clones, with about 79% occurring only once. This clonotype was sampled from a human donor in a cohort sampled during active COVID-19. V gene TRBV9 combines with J gene TRBJ2-2, with D possibly TRBD2 on 5 matching bases. Sequencing used peripheral blood. CDR3 amino acids: CASSAGLYTGELFF. The CDR3 coding sequence is TGTGCCAGCAGCGCTGGACTGTACACCGGGGAGCTGTTTTTT.